The 19 T cell receptor beta chains in this list originate from one sample, sequenced in a study of neurological immune-mediated disorders. TCRdb re-derived calls from the 5' RACE reads in MiXCR, one entry per CDR3 protein. The repertoire holds 50,000 to 70,000 distinct CDR3 sequences, 3% to 3.5% seen once, with under 4.5% in the top ten. The sequenced sample consisted of PBMCs. These receptors all come from a man between 40 and 49 years old with multiple sclerosis.

This clonotype came up many times. The chain recombines TRBV25-1 with TRBJ1-1; maybe TRBD1 (5 bases). V was shortened by 0 bases and J by 5 bases, with 10 bases between the two germline ends. The CDR3 consists of 14 residues. From germline, CDR1 is MGHDK and CDR2 SYGVNS. The CDR3 protein is CASSEYSEGTEAFF. The CDR3 nucleotides are TGTGCCAGCAGTGAATATTCGGAGGGGACTGAAGCTTTCTTT.

This clonotype was observed at least ten times. The chain is built from TRBV20-1 and TRBJ2-2; 10 bases are a match to TRBD1. Per germline, CDR1 DFQATT and CDR2 SNEGSKA (reference sequence). CDR3 length: 15 residues. V trimming: 0 bases; J trimming: 5 bases; junction bases outside the gene matches: 3. This chain's CDR3 is CSARDDRGLTGELFF. For the CDR3, the DNA is TGCAGTGCTAGAGATGACAGGGGGCTAACCGGGGAGCTGTTTTTT.

This clonotype was picked up a small number of times. This chain joins TRBV9 and TRBJ2-5; 10 bases are a match to TRBD2. CDR1 and CDR2 (germline): SGDLS, YYNGEE. J lost 9 bases, V lost 0 bases, and 8 bases had no gene match. The CDR3 contains 15 residues. The CDR3 region has the DNA TGTGCCAGCAGCGTAGTTCCTAGCGGGGGTGGGGCCCAGTACTTC. Residues: CASSVVPSGGGAQYF.

V usage is TRBV11-2 and J usage is TRBJ2-1; the D is unclear. Trimming pared 4 bases from V and 4 bases from J, leaving 14 bases between. The CDR3 contains 15 residues. Germline loops: CDR1 SGHAT, CDR2 FQNNGV. CDR3 residues: CASSSPSGRYNEQFF. DNA of the CDR3: TGTGCCAGCAGCTCACCCTCCGGACGGTACAATGAGCAGTTCTTC.

In its sample, this clonotype was seen many times. The chain recombines TRBV2 with TRBJ2-1; 10 positions match TRBD2. CDR1 SNHLY and CDR2 FYNNEI come from the germline V gene. The CDR3 runs 15 residues. The trim removed 5 bases at V and 9 bases at J, leaving 10 bases unmatched. CDR3 bases: TGTGCCAGCAGTCTTCTCCTAGCGGGGGACGGTGAGCAGTTCTTC. It is translated as CASSLLLAGDGEQFF.

This clonotype was seen ten or more times. This chain links TRBV14 with TRBJ2-2; D remains ambiguous. The ends were cut back, 1 base at V and 4 bases at J, with 7 bases in the middle. The CDR3 contains 14 residues. Germline-derived CDR1 and CDR2 are SGHDN and FVKESK. The CDR3 spells CASSQASSTGELFF. The CDR3, as DNA: TGTGCCAGCAGCCAAGCCTCGTCCACCGGGGAGCTGTTTTTT.

This clonotype was picked up many times. This rearrangement joins TRBV5-1 to TRBJ2-5; no clear D. The CDR3 runs 15 residues. In germline, CDR1 is SGHRS, CDR2 YFSETQ. Deletions cut 4 bases from V and 3 bases from J, with 16 bases between. The CDR3 here is CASSLGMLPEETQYF. The CDR3 DNA reads TGCGCCAGCAGCCTTGGAATGCTCCCCGAAGAGACCCAGTACTTC.

This clonotype was found many times. The rearrangement uses TRBV12-3 or TRBV12-4 and TRBJ1-5; 9 bases align to TRBD1. There are 14 residues in the CDR3. The trim removed 5 bases at V and 6 bases at J, leaving 5 bases unmatched. CDR3: CASSQDRGRQPQHF. CDR3 in DNA: TGTGCCAGCAGTCAGGACAGGGGACGTCAGCCCCAGCATTTT.

This rearrangement joins TRBV20-1 to TRBJ1-1, with D perhaps TRBD1 (5 bases). This CDR3 has 11 residues. Trimming removed 5 bases from V and 6 bases from J, with 10 bases in between. Looked up from germline, CDR1 is DFQATT and CDR2 is SNEGSKA (reference sequence). CDR3 region: CSASGWAEAFF. In DNA, the CDR3 is TGCAGTGCTTCAGGGTGGGCTGAAGCTTTCTTT.

About this clonotype: A much more abundant neighbour one base away suggests this may be a read error. The chain recombines TRBV5-1 with TRBJ2-2; either TRBD1 or TRBD2 may fit D (5 bases each). Germline V CDR1 and CDR2: SGHRS, YFSETQ. CDR3 length: 15 amino acids. Trimming cost V 1 base and J 1 base, with 8 bases left between them. Here the CDR3 reads CASSLRDLNTGELFF. DNA of the CDR3: TGCGCCAGCAGCTTGAGGGACCTGAACACCGGGGAGCTGTTTTTT.

This clonotype was seen at least ten times. V and J are TRBV19 and TRBJ1-5; TRBD1 is a possible D gene (5 bases). Trimming took 5 bases from V and 3 from J, leaving 14 bases between them. CDR1 and CDR2 (germline): LNHDA, SQIVND (reference sequence). The CDR3 consists of 15 residues. In DNA form, the CDR3 reads TGTGCCAGTAGTTCCACAGGTTTGCCCAATCAGCCCCAGCATTTT. It translates to CASSSTGLPNQPQHF.

This clonotype was found many times. Just one base apart from a much larger clone, this may be a read error. The chain carries TRBV20-1 and TRBJ2-2; possible D gene TRBD1, 5 bases. Germline CDR1 is DFQATT and CDR2 is SNEGSKA (reference sequence). V dropped 4 bases and J dropped 6 bases, with 15 bases sitting between them. This CDR3 region has 14 residues. This CDR3 is CSAKMGKGSGELFF. CDR3 nucleotide sequence: TGCAGTGCTAAAATGGGCAAGGGGTCCGGGGAGCTGTTTTTT.

This clonotype has at least ten counts. The chain has TRBV12-3 or TRBV12-4 and TRBJ2-3; the D gene is possibly TRBD1 (5 bases). CDR3 size: 13 residues. Trimming took off 8 bases at V and 3 bases at J, with 12 bases between the two ends. Here the CDR3 DNA reads TGTGCCAGCCGCGCCCCAGGGACAGATACGCAGTATTTT. Protein product: CASRAPGTDTQYF.

There are many counts of this clonotype. The chain has TRBV5-1 and TRBJ1-1, with 7 bases identical to TRBD1. CDR1 SGHRS and CDR2 YFSETQ come from the germline V gene. The CDR3 runs 15 residues. The J segment lost 0 bases and the V segment lost 4 bases, leaving 6 bases of the junction unmatched. CDR3 residues: CASSPGQPMNTEAFF. For the CDR3, the DNA is TGCGCCAGCAGCCCGGGACAGCCCATGAACACTGAAGCTTTCTTT. Complete variable domain (other parts from reference TRBV5-1 and TRBJ1-1): KAGVTQTPRYLIKTRGQQVTLSCSPISGHRSVSWYQQTPGQGLQFLFEYFSETQRNKGNFPGRFSGRQFSNSRSEMNVSTLELGDSALYLCASSPGQPMNTEAFFGQGTRLTVV.

This clonotype was observed at least ten times. The CDR3 DNA reads as TGCGCCAGCAGCTTAGGACGGGGTAAGGACTATGGCTACACCTTC. Protein: CASSLGRGKDYGYTF. The gene calls are TRBV5-1 and TRBJ1-2, with D hard to call. Trimming removed 2 bases from V and 3 bases from J, with 14 bases in between. CDR3 length: 15 amino acids. Germline V lookup: CDR1 SGHRS, CDR2 YFSETQ.

This clonotype showed up many times. The rearrangement links TRBV20-1 to TRBJ2-7; 9 bases map to TRBD2. J gave up 3 bases and V 1 base, and 1 base lay outside the gene matches. Germline loops: CDR1 DFQATT, CDR2 SNEGSKA (reference sequence). The CDR3 totals 13 residues. The CDR3 loop reads CSARASGIYEQYF. CDR3 bases: TGCAGTGCTAGAGCTAGCGGGATCTACGAGCAGTACTTC.

This clonotype appeared many times. The chain recombines TRBV30 with TRBJ1-6, with TRBD1 identical over 7 bases. Germline V gene sequence: CDR1 GTSNPN, CDR2 SVGIG (reference sequence). The CDR3 sequence is 14 residues long. Trimming at V came to 5 bases and at J to 4 bases, leaving 5 bases not matched to a gene. CDR3 amino acids: CAWDGQAYNSPLHF. The DNA for the CDR3 is TGTGCCTGGGACGGACAGGCTTATAATTCACCCCTCCACTTT.

This clonotype was recorded at least ten times. Written as DNA, the CDR3 is TGCGCCAGCAGACCCATGGACTCGCCTCTCCTCTACGAGCAGTACTTC. Residues: CASRPMDSPLLYEQYF. The chain links TRBV5-1 to TRBJ2-7; possible D gene TRBD2, 5 bases. The CDR3 sequence is 16 residues long. Germline CDR1 and CDR2: SGHRS and YFSETQ. With 5 bases removed from V and 3 bases from J, the gap between germline ends came to 21 bases.

This clonotype was seen many times. This chain uses TRBV7-9 with TRBJ1-6, with 9 bases lining up with TRBD1. The CDR3 sequence is 15 residues long. The ends lost 4 bases at V and 9 bases at J; junction bases unmatched: 7. Per germline, CDR1 SEHNR and CDR2 FQNEAQ (reference sequence). CDR3 sequence (DNA): TGTGCCAGCAGCTCGAACAGGGGGCGCGTTTCACCCCTCCACTTT. Translation gives CASSSNRGRVSPLHF.